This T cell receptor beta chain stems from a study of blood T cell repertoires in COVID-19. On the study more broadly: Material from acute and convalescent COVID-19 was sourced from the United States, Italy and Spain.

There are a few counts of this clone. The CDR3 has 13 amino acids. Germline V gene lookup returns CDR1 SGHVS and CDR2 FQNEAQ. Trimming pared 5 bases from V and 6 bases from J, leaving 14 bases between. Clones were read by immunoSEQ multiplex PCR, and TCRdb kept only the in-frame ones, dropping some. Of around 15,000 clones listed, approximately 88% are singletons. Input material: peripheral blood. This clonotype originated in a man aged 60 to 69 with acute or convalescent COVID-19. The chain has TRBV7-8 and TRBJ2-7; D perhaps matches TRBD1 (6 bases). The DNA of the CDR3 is TGTGCCAGCAGCCCCCTTCAGGGGCTCGAGCAGTACTTC. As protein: CASSPLQGLEQYF.